This T cell receptor beta chain was profiled in a study of blood T cell dynamics during melanoma immunotherapy. Time point denoted: pre-treatment baseline. Trimming took 3 bases from V and 5 from J, leaving 17 bases between them. This CDR3 is built from 15 residues. CDR1 MNHEY and CDR2 SMNVEV come from the germline V gene (reference sequence). The assay was immunoSEQ multiplex PCR, and TCRdb's table has in-frame clones only and misses some. The table includes about 13,000 clones, about 91% detected once. The sample here was effector memory CD8+ T cells from blood, taken from a patient treated with checkpoint blockade. This clonotype was sampled from a human donor with melanoma. The chain combines TRBV27 with TRBJ2-7; D is perhaps TRBD1 (6 bases). The CDR3 region has the DNA TGTGCCAGCAGTTTTTTTCCCACAGGGCTAGACGAGCAGTACTTC. This gives the protein CASSFFPTGLDEQYF.